This T cell receptor beta chain was sequenced in a study of blood T cell repertoires in COVID-19. Study in general: Nucleic acid was either cDNA or gDNA, and it came from T cells, B-cell-depleted T cells, or PBMCs.

In the study's own analysis: Estimates of nucleated cell counts were drawn from the amplification of reference gene primers. Here immunoSEQ multiplex PCR was the method, and the copy in TCRdb shows in-frame clones only, minus some. V, J and clone size were drawn from that table, and D and trimming were deduced from the DNA. The sample holds 350,000 to 400,000 clones, around 92% seen once. Deletions cut 3 bases from V and 7 bases from J, with 10 bases between. The CDR3 loop spans 13 amino acids. CDR1 ENHRY and CDR2 SYGVKD come from the germline V gene. The rearrangement uses TRBV10-3 and TRBJ1-5; TRBD1 might be the D (6 bases). This TCR was recovered from a woman in her thirties who had recovered from COVID-19. Sequencing used PBMCs or T cells enriched from blood (not recorded which). The CDR3: CAISDRGRQPQHF. The CDR3 nucleotides are TGTGCCATCAGTGACAGGGGTAGACAGCCCCAGCATTTT.